This TCR beta chain originates from a study of T cell responses to AZD1222 COVID-19 vaccine. V lost 5 bases to trimming and J lost 5 bases; unmatched junction nucleotides: 13. Germline lookup yields CDR1 SGHTA and CDR2 FQGNSA. The CDR3 is made up of 16 amino acids. Profiled with immunoSEQ multiplex PCR; TCRdb holds only in-frame clones, not every one. The sample shows about 150,000 clones, just over 90% of them seen only once. The sequencing here drew on peripheral blood, taken 28 days after the second AZD1222 dose. J is TRBJ2-7 and V is TRBV7-2, with 9 bases lining up with TRBD2. This clonotype originated in an adult who received the AZD1222 COVID-19 vaccine. In nucleotides, the CDR3 is TGTGCCAGCAGCGCCGCGGGCAGCGGGGGGTTTAACGAGCAGTACTTC. Translation: CASSAAGSGGFNEQYF.